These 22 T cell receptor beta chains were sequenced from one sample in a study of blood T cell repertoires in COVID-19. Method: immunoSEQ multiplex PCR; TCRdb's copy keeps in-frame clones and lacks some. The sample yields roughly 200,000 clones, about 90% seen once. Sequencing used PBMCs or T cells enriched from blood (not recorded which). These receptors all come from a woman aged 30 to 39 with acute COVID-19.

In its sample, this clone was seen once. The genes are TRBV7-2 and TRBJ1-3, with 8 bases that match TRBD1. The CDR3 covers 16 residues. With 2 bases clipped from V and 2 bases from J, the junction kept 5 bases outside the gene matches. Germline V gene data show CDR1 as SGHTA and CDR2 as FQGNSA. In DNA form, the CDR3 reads TGTGCCAGCAGCTTAAACCCGGGACAGGCTGGAAACACCATATATTTT. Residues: CASSLNPGQAGNTIYF.

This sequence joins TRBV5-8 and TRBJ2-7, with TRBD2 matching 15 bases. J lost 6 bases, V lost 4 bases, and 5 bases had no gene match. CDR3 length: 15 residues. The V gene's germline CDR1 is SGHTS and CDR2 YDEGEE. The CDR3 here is CASSPGTSGGSEQYF. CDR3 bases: TGTGCCAGCAGCCCCGGGACTAGCGGGGGGTCCGAGCAGTACTTC. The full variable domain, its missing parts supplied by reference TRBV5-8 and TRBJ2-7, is EAGVTQSPTHLIKTRGQQATLRCSPISGHTSVYWYQQALGLGLQFLLWYDEGEERNRGNFPPRFSGRQFPNYSSELNVNALELEDSALYLCASSPGTSGGSEQYFGPGTRLTVT.

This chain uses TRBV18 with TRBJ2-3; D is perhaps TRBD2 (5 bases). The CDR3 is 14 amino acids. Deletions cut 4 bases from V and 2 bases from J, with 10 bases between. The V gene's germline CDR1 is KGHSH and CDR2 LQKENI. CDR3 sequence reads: CASSRDGNTDTQYF. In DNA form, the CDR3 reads TGTGCCAGCTCACGTGACGGGAACACAGATACGCAGTATTTT.

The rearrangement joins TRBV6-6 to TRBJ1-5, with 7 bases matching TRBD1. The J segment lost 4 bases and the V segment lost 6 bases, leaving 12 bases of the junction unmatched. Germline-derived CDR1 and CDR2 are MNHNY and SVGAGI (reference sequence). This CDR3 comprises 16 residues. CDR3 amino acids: CASRLIPGQPNQPQHF. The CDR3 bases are TGTGCCAGCAGGCTCATCCCGGGACAGCCTAATCAGCCCCAGCATTTT.

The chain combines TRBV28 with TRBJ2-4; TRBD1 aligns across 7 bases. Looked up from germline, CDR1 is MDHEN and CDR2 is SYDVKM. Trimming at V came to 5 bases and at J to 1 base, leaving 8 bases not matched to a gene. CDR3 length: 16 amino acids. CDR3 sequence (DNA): TGTGCCAGCAGTGGCGACAGGGAGTTGGCCAAAAACATTCAGTACTTC. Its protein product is CASSGDRELAKNIQYF.

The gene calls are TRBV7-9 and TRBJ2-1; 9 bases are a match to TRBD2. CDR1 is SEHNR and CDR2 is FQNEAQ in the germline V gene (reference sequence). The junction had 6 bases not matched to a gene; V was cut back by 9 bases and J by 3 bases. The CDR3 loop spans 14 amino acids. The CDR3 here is CARAGSGGYNEQFF. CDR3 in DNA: TGTGCCAGGGCGGGTAGCGGGGGCTACAATGAGCAGTTCTTC. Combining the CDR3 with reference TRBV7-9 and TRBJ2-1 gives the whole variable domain DTGVSQNPRHKITKRGQNVTFRCDPISEHNRLYWYRQTLGQGPEFLTYFQNEAQLEKSRLLSDRFSAERPKGSFSTLEIQRTEQGDSAMYLCARAGSGGYNEQFFGPGTRLTVL.

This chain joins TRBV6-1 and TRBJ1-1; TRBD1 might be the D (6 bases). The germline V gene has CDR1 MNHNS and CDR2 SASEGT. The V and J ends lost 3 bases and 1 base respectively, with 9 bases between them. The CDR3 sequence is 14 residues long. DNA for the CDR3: TGTGCCAGCAGTGACAGGGGCGCGAACACTGAAGCTTTCTTT. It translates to CASSDRGANTEAFF.

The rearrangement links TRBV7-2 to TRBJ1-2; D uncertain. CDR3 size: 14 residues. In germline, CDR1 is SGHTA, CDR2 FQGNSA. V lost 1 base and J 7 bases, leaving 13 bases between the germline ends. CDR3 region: CASSLGGFGRGYTF. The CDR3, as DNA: TGTGCCAGCAGCTTAGGAGGGTTCGGCCGTGGCTACACCTTC.

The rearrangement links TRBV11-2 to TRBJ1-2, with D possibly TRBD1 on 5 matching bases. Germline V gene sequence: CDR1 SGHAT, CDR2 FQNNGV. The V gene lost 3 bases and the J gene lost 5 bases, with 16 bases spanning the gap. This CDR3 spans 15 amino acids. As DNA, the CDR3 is TGTGCCAGCAGCTTGACTACCGGGGGTGGGTATGGCTACACCTTC. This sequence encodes CASSLTTGGGYGYTF.

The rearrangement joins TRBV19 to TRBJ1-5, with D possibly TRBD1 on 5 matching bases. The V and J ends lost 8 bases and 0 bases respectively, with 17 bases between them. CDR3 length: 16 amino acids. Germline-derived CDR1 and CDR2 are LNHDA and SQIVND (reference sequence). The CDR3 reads CASQGNEYYSNQPQHF. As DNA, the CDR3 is TGTGCCAGTCAGGGTAATGAGTATTATAGCAATCAGCCCCAGCATTTT.

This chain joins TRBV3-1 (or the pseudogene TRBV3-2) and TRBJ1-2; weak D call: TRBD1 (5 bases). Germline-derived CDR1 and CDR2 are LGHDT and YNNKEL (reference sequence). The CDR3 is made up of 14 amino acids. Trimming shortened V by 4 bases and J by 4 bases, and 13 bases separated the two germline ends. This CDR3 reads CASSLRVAGYGYTF. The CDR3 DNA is TGTGCCAGCAGCCTCAGGGTAGCGGGCTATGGCTACACCTTC.

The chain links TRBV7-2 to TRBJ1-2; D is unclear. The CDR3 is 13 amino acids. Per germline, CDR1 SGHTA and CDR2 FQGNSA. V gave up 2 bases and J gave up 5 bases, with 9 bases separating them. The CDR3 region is CASSLLQDYGYTF. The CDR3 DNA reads TGTGCCAGCAGCTTACTCCAGGATTATGGCTACACCTTC.

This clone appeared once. CDR3 in amino acids: CASSVQGWDTEAFF. The CDR3 DNA reads TGTGCCAGCAGCGTACAGGGTTGGGACACTGAAGCTTTCTTT. The J gene is TRBJ1-1, the V gene TRBV9, with D possibly being TRBD1 (5 bases). The CDR3 loop spans 14 amino acids. In germline, CDR1 is SGDLS, CDR2 YYNGEE. Between the trimmed V and J ends, which lost 1 base and 3 bases, there was a span of 10 bases.

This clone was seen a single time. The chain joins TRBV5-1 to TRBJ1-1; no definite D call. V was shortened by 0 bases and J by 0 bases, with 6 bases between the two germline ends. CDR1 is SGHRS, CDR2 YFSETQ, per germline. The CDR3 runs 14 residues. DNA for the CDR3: TGCGCCAGCAGCTTGGGGCAGATGAACACTGAAGCTTTCTTT. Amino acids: CASSLGQMNTEAFF.

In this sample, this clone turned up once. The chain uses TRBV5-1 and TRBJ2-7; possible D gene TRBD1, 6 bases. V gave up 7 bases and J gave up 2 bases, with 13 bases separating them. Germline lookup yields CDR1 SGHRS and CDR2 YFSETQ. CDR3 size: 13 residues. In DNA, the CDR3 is TGCGCCAGCTGTCACACAGGGACCTACGAGCAGTACTTC. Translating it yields CASCHTGTYEQYF.

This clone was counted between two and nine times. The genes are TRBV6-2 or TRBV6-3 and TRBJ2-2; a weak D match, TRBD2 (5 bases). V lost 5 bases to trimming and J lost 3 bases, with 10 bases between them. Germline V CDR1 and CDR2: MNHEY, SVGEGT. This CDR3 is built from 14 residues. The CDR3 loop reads CASSQRTYTGELFF. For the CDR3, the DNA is TGTGCCAGCAGTCAGAGGACTTACACCGGGGAGCTGTTTTTT.

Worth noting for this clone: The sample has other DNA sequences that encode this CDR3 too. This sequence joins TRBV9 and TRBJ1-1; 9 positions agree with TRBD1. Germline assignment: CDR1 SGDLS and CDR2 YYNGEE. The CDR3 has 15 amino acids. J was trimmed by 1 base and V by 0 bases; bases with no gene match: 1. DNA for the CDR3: TGTGCCAGCAGCGTAGGGACAGGGGCGAACACTGAAGCTTTCTTT. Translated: CASSVGTGANTEAFF.

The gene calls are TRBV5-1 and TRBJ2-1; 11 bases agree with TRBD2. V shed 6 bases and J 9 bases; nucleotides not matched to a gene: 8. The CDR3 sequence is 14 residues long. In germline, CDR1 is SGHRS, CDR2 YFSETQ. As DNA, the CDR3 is TGCGCCAGCAATTTTGGGACTAGCGGCACTGAGCAGTTCTTC. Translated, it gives CASNFGTSGTEQFF.

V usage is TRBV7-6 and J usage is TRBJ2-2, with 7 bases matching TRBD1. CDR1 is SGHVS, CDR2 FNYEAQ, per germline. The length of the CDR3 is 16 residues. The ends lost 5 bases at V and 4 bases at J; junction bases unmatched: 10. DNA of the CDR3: TGTGCCAGCAGCACGAGACAGGGAGCGGCCACCGGGGAGCTGTTTTTT. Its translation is CASSTRQGAATGELFF.

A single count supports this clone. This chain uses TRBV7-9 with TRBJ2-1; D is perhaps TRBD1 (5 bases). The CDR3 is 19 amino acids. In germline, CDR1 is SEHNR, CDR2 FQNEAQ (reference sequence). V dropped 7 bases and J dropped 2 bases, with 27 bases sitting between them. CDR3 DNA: TGTGCCAGCACCTTTTTGGTCACAGGTGGGATGACAGCCTACAATGAGCAGTTCTTC. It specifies CASTFLVTGGMTAYNEQFF.

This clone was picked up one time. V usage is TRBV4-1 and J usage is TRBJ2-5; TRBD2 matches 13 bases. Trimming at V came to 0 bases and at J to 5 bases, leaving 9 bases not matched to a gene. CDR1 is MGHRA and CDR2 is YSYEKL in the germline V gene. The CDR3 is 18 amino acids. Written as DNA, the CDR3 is TGCGCCAGCAGCCAAGACCACCAATCGACTAGCGGGGGGGAGACCCAGTACTTC. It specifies CASSQDHQSTSGGETQYF.

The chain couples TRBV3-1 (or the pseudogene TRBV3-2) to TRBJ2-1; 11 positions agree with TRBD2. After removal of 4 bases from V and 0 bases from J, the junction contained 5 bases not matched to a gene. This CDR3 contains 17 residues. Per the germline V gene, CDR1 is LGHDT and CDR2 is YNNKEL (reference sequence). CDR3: CASSLAGGGSSYNEQFF. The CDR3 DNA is TGTGCCAGCAGCCTAGCGGGGGGGGGAAGCTCCTACAATGAGCAGTTCTTC.